This TCR beta chain appears in the sequencing data of a study of Graves' ophthalmopathy and Graves' hyperthyroidism. Study conclusions and caveats: In blood appeared most of the expanded thyroid clonotypes whose frequency exceeded 0.001. Stable hyperthyroidism and ophthalmopathy were told apart by a 13-signature model, which achieved around 88% sensitivity and nearly 84% specificity.

Germline V gene sequence: CDR1 SGDLS, CDR2 YYNGEE. CDR3 length: 13 residues. Trimming took off 1 base at V and 6 bases at J, with 11 bases between the two ends. TCR beta CDR3 regions were amplified from RNA transcripts. RT-PCR was first run with HTBI primers, then multiplex PCR in a second round. Each CDR3 protein is one row after TCRdb ran MiXCR on the multiplex PCR reads. The sample lists 500,000 to 600,000 distinct CDR3 sequences; about 35% were seen once. This clonotype was counted many times. What it recognizes is unknown. Aged 18 to 65, hyperthyroidism patients had been newly diagnosed, with under 2 months' duration. Clinicians made diagnoses from clinical symptoms, serum thyroxine, TRAb, thyroid ultrasound and orbital computed tomography.

This chain links TRBV9 with TRBJ2-7; D is unresolved. The clonotype originates from an adult man with Graves' hyperthyroidism. The sample comprised peripheral blood or thyroid tissue (not recorded which). The CDR3 protein is CASSVRTSSEQYF. In nucleotides, the CDR3 is TGTGCCAGCAGCGTACGCACTTCTTCCGAGCAGTACTTC.